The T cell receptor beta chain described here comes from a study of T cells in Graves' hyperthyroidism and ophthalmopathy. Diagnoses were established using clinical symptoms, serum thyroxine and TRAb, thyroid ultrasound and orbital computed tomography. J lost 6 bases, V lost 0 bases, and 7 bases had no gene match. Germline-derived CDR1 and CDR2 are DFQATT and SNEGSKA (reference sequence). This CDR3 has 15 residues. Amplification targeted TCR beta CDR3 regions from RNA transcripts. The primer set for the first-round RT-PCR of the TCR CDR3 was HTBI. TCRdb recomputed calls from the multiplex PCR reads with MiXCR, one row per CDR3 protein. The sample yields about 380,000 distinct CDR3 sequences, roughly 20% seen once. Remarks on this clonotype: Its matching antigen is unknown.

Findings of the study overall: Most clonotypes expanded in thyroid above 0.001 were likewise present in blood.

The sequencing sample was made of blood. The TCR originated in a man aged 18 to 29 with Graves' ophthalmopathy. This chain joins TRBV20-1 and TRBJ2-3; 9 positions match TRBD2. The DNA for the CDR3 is TGCAGTGCTAGAGAACCGACTAGCGGATGGGATACGCAGTATTTT. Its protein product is CSAREPTSGWDTQYF.